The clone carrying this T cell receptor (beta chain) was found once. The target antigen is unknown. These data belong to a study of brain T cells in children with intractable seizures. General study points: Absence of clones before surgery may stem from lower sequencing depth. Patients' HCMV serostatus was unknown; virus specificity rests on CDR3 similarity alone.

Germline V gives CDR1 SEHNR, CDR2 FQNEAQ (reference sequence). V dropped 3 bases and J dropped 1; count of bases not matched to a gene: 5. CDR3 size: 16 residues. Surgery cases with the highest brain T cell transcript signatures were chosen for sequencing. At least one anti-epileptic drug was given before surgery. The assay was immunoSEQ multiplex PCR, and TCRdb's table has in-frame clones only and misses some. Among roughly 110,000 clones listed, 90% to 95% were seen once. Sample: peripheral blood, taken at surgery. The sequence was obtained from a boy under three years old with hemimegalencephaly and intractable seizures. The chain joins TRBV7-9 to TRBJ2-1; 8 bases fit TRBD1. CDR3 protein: CASSFVGTGSYNEQFF. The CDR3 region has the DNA TGTGCCAGCAGCTTCGTCGGGACAGGATCCTACAATGAGCAGTTCTTC.